Listed here are 26 T cell receptor beta chains from one sample, sequenced in a study of cytomegalovirus exposure and HLA in healthy donors. Primers for the PCR totalled 60 Vbeta and 13 Jbeta. TCRdb's table, derived via immunoSEQ multiplex PCR, lists solely in-frame clones and lacks some. The ten most abundant clones cover 3% to 3.5% of a sample with under 130,000 clones. Source material: PBMCs. All receptors come from a man in his forties in good health and CMV-seronegative.

The rearrangement uses TRBV28 and TRBJ1-2, with 10 positions matching TRBD1. V lost 7 bases and J lost 7; bases outside the gene matches: 21. From germline, CDR1 is MDHEN and CDR2 SYDVKM. This CDR3 is 18 amino acids long. The CDR3 bases are TGTGCCAGCATCCCCTCCGGGACAGGGGAATTAAACTCTATTGGCTACACCTTC. Amino acid sequence: CASIPSGTGELNSIGYTF.

V is TRBV13 and J is TRBJ2-7; weak D call: TRBD2 (5 bases). Germline assignment: CDR1 PRHDT and CDR2 FYEKMQ (reference sequence). This CDR3 contains 13 residues. The V end lost 5 bases, the J end lost 2 bases, and 10 bases lay between the germline ends. In DNA form, the CDR3 reads TGTGCCAGCAGCGGACGGGGAACCTACGAGCAGTACTTC. This gives the protein CASSGRGTYEQYF. Supplemented by reference TRBV13 and TRBJ2-7, the full variable domain reads AAGVIQSPRHLIKEKRETATLKCYPIPRHDTVYWYQQGPGQDPQFLISFYEKMQSDKGSIPDRFSAQQFSDYHSELNMSSLELGDSALYFCASSGRGTYEQYFGPGTRLTVT.

This chain uses TRBV7-2 with TRBJ2-3, with TRBD2 matching over 9 bases. The CDR3 contains 19 residues. The J segment lost 0 bases and the V segment lost 8 bases, leaving 18 bases of the junction unmatched. The germline V gene has CDR1 SGHTA and CDR2 FQGNSA. The CDR3 reads CASPRRERGVATSTDTQYF. CDR3 bases: TGTGCCAGCCCCCGTCGGGAGCGGGGGGTAGCCACTAGCACAGATACGCAGTATTTT.

This rearrangement joins TRBV2 to TRBJ1-5, with 8 bases identical to TRBD1. The CDR3 covers 15 residues. In germline, CDR1 is SNHLY, CDR2 FYNNEI. V lost 0 bases to trimming and J lost 15 bases; unmatched junction nucleotides: 13. The CDR3 is CASSEARTGRDAGHF. The DNA of the CDR3 is TGTGCCAGCAGTGAAGCCCGGACAGGGCGGGACGCCGGGCATTTT.

This rearrangement joins TRBV18 to TRBJ2-1, with 14 bases matching TRBD2. The J segment lost 9 bases and the V segment lost 5 bases, leaving 9 bases of the junction unmatched. CDR3 length: 16 residues. Germline loops: CDR1 KGHSH, CDR2 LQKENI. The CDR3 is CASSAGTSGRRSEQFF. In DNA, the CDR3 is TGTGCCAGCTCAGCCGGGACTAGCGGGAGACGAAGTGAGCAGTTCTTC.

The chain combines TRBV15 with TRBJ2-1; possibly TRBD2 for D (5 bases). Between the trimmed V and J ends, which lost 0 bases and 6 bases, there was a span of 12 bases. The CDR3 sequence is 15 residues long. Germline V gene data show CDR1 as LNHNV and CDR2 as YYDKDF (reference sequence). The CDR3 is CATSREADWRNEQFF. The CDR3 nucleotides read TGTGCCACCAGCAGAGAAGCGGACTGGCGCAATGAGCAGTTCTTC.

This chain connects TRBV6-6 to TRBJ2-7; 8 bases match TRBD2. The V segment lost 2 bases and the J segment 3 bases; nucleotides outside the gene matches: 9. The CDR3 spans 16 residues. Germline V gene lookup returns CDR1 MNHNY and CDR2 SVGAGI (reference sequence). CDR3 in DNA: TGTGCCAGCAGTTACGTTAGGTCGGGGGGGCGCTACGAGCAGTACTTC. Its translation: CASSYVRSGGRYEQYF.

The V call is TRBV27, the J call TRBJ2-3, with 8 bases identical to TRBD2. This CDR3 is 14 amino acids long. Unmatched junction bases numbered 2, after V lost 2 bases and J lost 4 bases. Germline V gene sequence: CDR1 MNHEY, CDR2 SMNVEV (reference sequence). The CDR3: CASSLGTRADTQYF. The CDR3 DNA sequence: TGTGCCAGCAGTTTAGGGACTAGGGCAGATACGCAGTATTTT.

The V call is TRBV5-4, the J call TRBJ2-7; possibly TRBD1 for D (6 bases). The CDR3 covers 15 residues. Germline CDR1 SGHNT, CDR2 YYREEE (reference sequence). V was clipped by 3 bases and J by 6 bases, with 19 bases between them. CDR3 residues: CASSSQTGGKGEQYF. DNA of the CDR3: TGTGCCAGCAGCTCCCAGACAGGAGGTAAAGGCGAGCAGTACTTC.

This chain links TRBV28 with TRBJ2-3; the match to TRBD2 covers 9 bases. J was trimmed by 1 base and V by 4 bases; bases with no gene match: 6. The CDR3 extends over 16 amino acids. Germline V CDR1 and CDR2: MDHEN, SYDVKM. The CDR3 nucleotides read TGTGCCAGCAGTTCCCAAAGCGGGGGGCGCACAGATACGCAGTATTTT. This translates into CASSSQSGGRTDTQYF. Complete variable domain (other parts from reference TRBV28 and TRBJ2-3): DVKVTQSSRYLVKRTGEKVFLECVQDMDHENMFWYRQDPGLGLRLIYFSYDVKMKEKGDIPEGYSVSREKKERFSLILESASTNQTSMYLCASSSQSGGRTDTQYFGPGTRLTVL.

The chain carries TRBV6-5 and TRBJ2-7; D is possibly TRBD2 (5 bases). The CDR3 length is 16 residues. CDR1 and CDR2 (germline): MNHEY, SVGAGI. V was cut by 3 bases and J by 4 bases, with 19 bases left in between. The CDR3 protein is CASSYKARTGIYEQYF. The CDR3 DNA follows: TGTGCCAGCAGTTATAAGGCACGTACGGGGATATACGAGCAGTACTTC.

J is TRBJ2-7 and V is TRBV10-3; D remains ambiguous. Germline values: CDR1 ENHRY, CDR2 SYGVKD. The CDR3 sequence is 11 residues long. Trimming cost V 4 bases and J 3 bases, with 4 bases left between them. In DNA, the CDR3 is TGTGCCATCAGTGCGGGCTACGAGCAGTACTTC. As protein: CAISAGYEQYF.

The V gene is TRBV4-3, the J gene TRBJ1-6; D is possibly TRBD1 (6 bases). Trimming pared 1 base from V and 7 bases from J, leaving 11 bases between. CDR1 and CDR2 from the germline V gene are LGHNA and YSLEER. This CDR3 spans 15 amino acids. CDR3 coding DNA: TGCGCCAGCAGCCAAGGGGCAGGGGCAAATTCACCCCTCCACTTT. It codes for CASSQGAGANSPLHF.

V and J are TRBV15 and TRBJ1-3, with 7 bases fitting TRBD1. This CDR3 is 15 amino acids long. The germline CDR1 and CDR2 sequences are LNHNV and YYDKDF (reference sequence). V was clipped by 3 bases and J by 4 bases; unmatched bases: 6. The CDR3 coding sequence is TGTGCCACCAGCAGGACTAGGGGGCCGGGAAACACCATATATTTT. Translated: CATSRTRGPGNTIYF.

V is TRBV4-1 and J is TRBJ2-7; 9 positions agree with TRBD1. This CDR3 is built from 15 residues. Germline V gives CDR1 MGHRA, CDR2 YSYEKL. J lost 6 bases, V lost 1 base, and 7 bases had no gene match. The CDR3 nucleotides are TGCGCCAGCAGCCAAGGAGGGGGACAGGGACCCGAGCAGTACTTC. Protein: CASSQGGGQGPEQYF.

This chain joins TRBV7-2 and TRBJ2-2; 7 nucleotides agree with TRBD2. V was clipped by 6 bases and J by 2 bases; unmatched bases: 6. Germline values: CDR1 SGHTA, CDR2 FQGNSA. The CDR3 loop spans 15 amino acids. The CDR3 region has the DNA TGTGCCAGCAGGCTAGCGGCGGAAAACACCGGGGAGCTGTTTTTT. Residues: CASRLAAENTGELFF. The full variable domain, completed using reference TRBV7-2 and TRBJ2-2, is GAGVSQSPSNKVTEKGKDVELRCDPISGHTALYWYRQSLGQGLEFLIYFQGNSAPDKSGLPSDRFSAERTGGSVSTLTIQRTQQEDSAVYLCASRLAAENTGELFFGEGSRLTVL.

This chain joins TRBV5-4 and TRBJ2-5; D is perhaps TRBD2 (5 bases). Trimming removed 0 bases from V and 11 bases from J, with 17 bases in between. Germline V lookup: CDR1 SGHNT, CDR2 YYREEE (reference sequence). The CDR3 spans 14 residues. CDR3 sequence: CASSLAGPPGEQYF. In nucleotides, the CDR3 is TGTGCCAGCAGCTTGGCCGGACCCCCTGGGGAGCAGTACTTC.

This chain uses TRBV5-6 with TRBJ1-3; D unresolved. The CDR3 is 15 amino acids. The germline CDR1 and CDR2 sequences are SGHDT and YYEEEE. Trimming took 4 bases from V and 4 from J, leaving 15 bases between them. The CDR3 DNA follows: TGTGCCAGCAGCCCCCTCTTCGGGGAAGGAAACACCATATATTTT. As protein: CASSPLFGEGNTIYF.

This chain connects TRBV29-1 to TRBJ2-1; possible D gene TRBD1, 8 bases. Trimming removed 4 bases at V and 2 bases at J, with 24 bases between. From germline, CDR1 is SQVTM and CDR2 ANQGSEA. This CDR3 spans 18 amino acids. CDR3 sequence: CSVGSFYRGGRPYNEQFF. The DNA of the CDR3 is TGCAGCGTTGGGTCCTTCTACAGGGGGGGCCGGCCCTACAATGAGCAGTTCTTC.

This chain joins TRBV7-8 and TRBJ2-7; 9 nucleotides match TRBD2. This CDR3 contains 17 residues. CDR1 is SGHVS, CDR2 FQNEAQ, per germline. The V and J ends lost 2 bases and 3 bases, in that order; junction bases with no gene match: 11. Written as DNA, the CDR3 is TGTGCCAGCAGCTTAAACTCACTGGGACTAGCTAACTACGAGCAGTACTTC. It encodes CASSLNSLGLANYEQYF.

The chain recombines TRBV9 with TRBJ1-2; D is ambiguous. The V end lost 5 bases, the J end lost 4 bases, and 12 bases lay between the germline ends. Germline loops: CDR1 SGDLS, CDR2 YYNGEE. The CDR3 consists of 13 residues. The DNA of the CDR3 is TGTGCCAGCAGACCCTCCAGTTCCTATGGCTACACCTTC. Protein: CASRPSSSYGYTF.

This chain links TRBV29-1 with TRBJ1-1; D might be TRBD1 (5 bases). The CDR3 is made up of 16 amino acids. V shed 6 bases and J shed 4 bases, with 24 bases lying between them. Per the germline V gene, CDR1 is SQVTM and CDR2 is ANQGSEA. CDR3 sequence (DNA): TGCAGCGTCACGGAGGTGGGGGGAGTTGGCTCCACTGAAGCTTTCTTT. This encodes CSVTEVGGVGSTEAFF.

The chain couples TRBV5-8 to TRBJ2-1; 13 bases align to TRBD2. The germline V gene encodes CDR1 SGHTS and CDR2 YDEGEE. The CDR3 covers 16 residues. The J segment lost 8 bases and the V segment lost 0 bases, leaving 5 bases of the junction unmatched. CDR3 DNA sequence: TGTGCCAGCAGCTTGGGGACTAGCGGGGGTGGCGATGAGCAGTTCTTC. It yields the protein CASSLGTSGGGDEQFF.

The chain links TRBV7-9 to TRBJ1-4; 8 bases are a match to TRBD1. J gave up 7 bases and V 5 bases, and 9 bases lay outside the gene matches. This CDR3 has 15 residues. Germline CDR1 SEHNR, CDR2 FQNEAQ (reference sequence). CDR3 region: CASSPRTGNSEKLFF. DNA of the CDR3: TGTGCCAGCAGCCCCCGGACAGGGAATTCTGAAAAACTGTTTTTT.

This rearrangement joins TRBV7-9 to TRBJ2-7; D gene uncertain. Germline V lookup: CDR1 SEHNR, CDR2 FQNEAQ (reference sequence). V was pared by 5 bases and J by 1 base, with 12 bases between. The CDR3 is 14 residues long. The CDR3 loop is CASSLAEESYEQYF. The CDR3 DNA sequence: TGTGCCAGCAGCCTGGCCGAGGAATCCTACGAGCAGTACTTC.

The genes are TRBV11-3 and TRBJ2-1, with a possible D match to TRBD2 (5 bases). CDR1 is SGHNT and CDR2 is YENEEA in the germline V gene. Deletions cut 4 bases from V and 3 bases from J, with 10 bases between. The CDR3 spans 14 residues. The CDR3 sequence: CASSSTGYYNEQFF. The CDR3 DNA follows: TGTGCCAGCAGCTCCACGGGGTACTACAATGAGCAGTTCTTC.